These 27 T cell receptor beta chains originate from one sample sequenced in a study of T cell responses to AZD1222 COVID-19 vaccine. The table came from immunoSEQ multiplex PCR; TCRdb's copy has only in-frame clones and leaves some out. The table lists 98,000 or so clones, around 85% of them singletons, with 12% to 15% in the top ten. This specimen was peripheral blood, taken 28 days after the second AZD1222 dose. The receptors originated from an adult who received the AZD1222 COVID-19 vaccine.

CDR3 loop: CASSVAPTANYGYTF. CDR3 nucleotide sequence: TGTGCCAGCAGCGTAGCTCCCACAGCTAACTATGGCTACACCTTC. The chain uses TRBV9 and TRBJ1-2; D remains ambiguous. This CDR3 spans 15 amino acids. Germline loops: CDR1 SGDLS, CDR2 YYNGEE. Trimming took 0 bases from V and 0 from J, leaving 9 bases between them.

The CDR3 reads CASSNGTPDNSPLHF. Written as DNA, the CDR3 is TGTGCCAGCAGCAATGGGACACCTGATAATTCACCCCTCCACTTT. The V and J genes are TRBV7-3 and TRBJ1-6; perhaps TRBD1 as D (6 bases). Germline-derived CDR1 and CDR2 are SGHTA and FQGTGA. The V end lost 5 bases, the J end lost 5 bases, and 13 bases lay between the germline ends. The CDR3 contains 15 residues.

The chain is built from TRBV19 and TRBJ1-1, with D hard to call. CDR1 and CDR2 from the germline V gene are LNHDA and SQIVND (reference sequence). Trimming took off 6 bases at V and 0 bases at J, with 17 bases between the two ends. The CDR3 contains 16 residues. CDR3 nucleotides: TGTGCCAGTAGCCCCAGAGGGCGATGGTTGAACACTGAAGCTTTCTTT. It specifies CASSPRGRWLNTEAFF.

This sequence joins TRBV7-2 and TRBJ2-3, with D unclear. This CDR3 comprises 13 residues. V gave up 4 bases and J gave up 3 bases, with 8 bases separating them. Germline CDR1 is SGHTA and CDR2 is FQGNSA. The CDR3 protein is CASSSSLTDTQYF. The CDR3 coding sequence is TGTGCCAGCAGCTCCTCTCTGACAGATACGCAGTATTTT.

J is TRBJ2-7 and V is TRBV7-2, with TRBD2 identical over 8 bases. Trimming cost V 1 base and J 6 bases; bases outside gene matches: 8. The CDR3 extends over 15 amino acids. CDR1 is SGHTA, CDR2 FQGNSA, per germline. CDR3 sequence: CASSLGRGAQSEQYF. CDR3 nucleotides: TGTGCCAGCAGCTTAGGGCGGGGGGCGCAGAGCGAGCAGTACTTC.

This rearrangement joins TRBV30 to TRBJ2-6; TRBD1 aligns across 7 bases. CDR3 length: 15 residues. V lost 4 bases, J lost 4 bases, and 7 bases stayed unmatched. Germline values: CDR1 GTSNPN, CDR2 SVGIG (reference sequence). The CDR3 here is CAWTGGTAGANVLTF. The CDR3 DNA reads TGTGCCTGGACAGGGGGTACGGCGGGGGCCAACGTCCTGACTTTC.

The chain combines TRBV3-1 (or the pseudogene TRBV3-2) with TRBJ2-2; TRBD2 agrees at 16 bases. With V trimmed by 5 bases and J by 7 bases, 4 bases remained unmatched. CDR1 and CDR2 from the germline V gene are LGHDT and YNNKEL (reference sequence). CDR3 length: 16 residues. CDR3 sequence reads: CASSFGTSGRVGELFF. DNA of the CDR3: TGTGCCAGCAGCTTTGGGACTAGCGGGAGGGTCGGGGAGCTGTTTTTT.

The chain joins TRBV4-1 to TRBJ2-1; the D gene is possibly TRBD2 (6 bases). From germline, CDR1 is MGHRA and CDR2 YSYEKL. V lost 4 bases and J 6 bases, leaving 13 bases between the germline ends. The CDR3 length is 14 residues. CDR3 nucleotide sequence: TGCGCCAGCAGCCCGGGTTTTAGCGGCAATGAGCAGTTCTTC. Its translation is CASSPGFSGNEQFF.

The table lists this clone with a count of one. The chain links TRBV5-1 to TRBJ2-6; 8 nucleotides match TRBD1. V shed 5 bases and J 1 base; nucleotides not matched to a gene: 11. Germline assignment: CDR1 SGHRS and CDR2 YFSETQ. The CDR3 has 18 amino acids. For the CDR3, the DNA is TGCGCCAGCAGTTTGAAACCGGGACAGGAATCTGGGGCCAACGTCCTGACTTTC. The encoded protein is CASSLKPGQESGANVLTF.

The J gene is TRBJ1-6, the V gene TRBV7-2; 11 positions agree with TRBD1. Germline values: CDR1 SGHTA, CDR2 FQGNSA. The CDR3 has 15 amino acids. V was pared by 2 bases and J by 8 bases, with 2 bases of the junction left unmatched. CDR3 DNA: TGTGCCAGCAGCTTAACGGGACAGGGGGATTCACCCCTCCACTTT. Its protein product is CASSLTGQGDSPLHF.

The chain recombines TRBV2 with TRBJ2-7; 8 nucleotides line up with TRBD1. Germline CDR1 is SNHLY and CDR2 is FYNNEI. With 6 bases clipped from V and 0 bases from J, the junction kept 4 bases outside the gene matches. The CDR3 runs to 14 residues. For the CDR3, the DNA is TGTGCCAGCAGAGCCGGGACAGGCTCCTACGAGCAGTACTTC. Translated, it gives CASRAGTGSYEQYF.

This chain links TRBV5-4 with TRBJ1-6; the D gene is possibly TRBD1 (6 bases). This CDR3 region has 13 residues. V lost 4 bases and J 15 bases, leaving 17 bases between the germline ends. CDR1 and CDR2 from the germline V gene are SGHNT and YYREEE (reference sequence). The CDR3 sequence: CASSSPGGPNLHF. DNA of the CDR3: TGTGCCAGCAGCAGCCCGGGGGGGCCCAACCTCCACTTT.

The V call is TRBV6-1, the J call TRBJ2-7; D may be TRBD2 (6 bases). V shed 3 bases and J shed 5 bases, with 14 bases lying between them. CDR1 MNHNS and CDR2 SASEGT come from the germline V gene. The CDR3 length is 14 residues. CDR3 amino acids: CASSEPGGSDEQYF. DNA of the CDR3: TGTGCCAGCAGTGAGCCCGGGGGATCCGACGAGCAGTACTTC.

The chain links TRBV18 to TRBJ2-7, with D tentatively TRBD1 (5 bases). Germline V gene data show CDR1 as KGHSH and CDR2 as LQKENI. V lost 1 base and J lost 0, with 10 bases in between. CDR3 length equals 15 residues. CDR3 in amino acids: CASSPQQESSYEQYF. The CDR3 DNA sequence: TGTGCCAGCTCACCACAACAGGAGAGCTCCTACGAGCAGTACTTC.

The chain couples TRBV24-1 to TRBJ2-7, with D perhaps matching TRBD1 (6 bases). CDR3 length equals 14 residues. V was pared by 2 bases and J by 3 bases, with 10 bases between. Germline V lookup: CDR1 KGHDR, CDR2 SFDVKD. The CDR3: CATSDSDRSYEQYF. As DNA, the CDR3 is TGTGCCACCAGTGATTCGGACAGAAGCTACGAGCAGTACTTC.

A few counts support this clone. The chain joins TRBV7-9 to TRBJ2-5; D is unresolved. CDR1 is SEHNR and CDR2 is FQNEAQ in the germline V gene (reference sequence). The V and J ends lost 5 bases and 2 bases respectively, with 12 bases between them. This CDR3 spans 14 amino acids. The CDR3 is CASSNKRLQETQYF. Written as DNA, the CDR3 is TGTGCCAGCAGCAACAAACGACTTCAAGAGACCCAGTACTTC.

The chain recombines TRBV7-9 with TRBJ1-1; D uncertain. Per germline, CDR1 SEHNR and CDR2 FQNEAQ (reference sequence). Trimming took 1 base from V and 1 from J, leaving 10 bases between them. This CDR3 has 15 residues. The CDR3 protein is CASSLVFEGNTEAFF. In DNA form, the CDR3 reads TGTGCCAGCAGCTTAGTTTTCGAGGGGAACACTGAAGCTTTCTTT.

J is TRBJ2-1 and V is TRBV6-1; 16 nucleotides agree with TRBD2. Losses at the gene ends were 4 bases for V and 6 bases for J; bases not matched to a gene: 15. This CDR3 contains 20 residues. The germline V gene has CDR1 MNHNS and CDR2 SASEGT. CDR3 loop: CASSATHGGLAGGTFNEQFF. In DNA form, the CDR3 reads TGTGCCAGCAGTGCCACCCATGGGGGACTAGCGGGAGGGACCTTCAATGAGCAGTTCTTC.

The chain has TRBV30 and TRBJ1-6, with 7 bases matching TRBD1. The J segment lost 7 bases and the V segment lost 5 bases, leaving 5 bases of the junction unmatched. The length of the CDR3 is 13 residues. Germline CDR1 GTSNPN, CDR2 SVGIG (reference sequence). The CDR3 DNA sequence: TGTGCCTGGGTCCGGGACAGAAATTCACCCCTCCACTTT. Its translation is CAWVRDRNSPLHF.

CDR3 residues: CASSFSGATYNEQFF. The CDR3 DNA reads as TGTGCCAGCAGCTTTTCAGGGGCCACCTACAATGAGCAGTTCTTC. This chain links TRBV11-3 with TRBJ2-1, with D tentatively TRBD1 (6 bases). The CDR3 contains 15 residues. CDR1 and CDR2 from the germline V gene are SGHNT and YENEEA. The V gene lost 3 bases and the J gene lost 2 bases, with 11 bases spanning the gap.

The V gene is TRBV2, the J gene TRBJ1-1; D not certain. The CDR3 is 13 residues long. V was pared by 4 bases and J by 0 bases, with 6 bases between. CDR1 is SNHLY, CDR2 FYNNEI, per germline. Here the CDR3 reads CASSAGLNTEAFF. The CDR3 DNA follows: TGTGCCAGCAGTGCAGGTTTGAACACTGAAGCTTTCTTT.

The V call is TRBV5-1, the J call TRBJ1-1; the D gene is possibly TRBD1 (5 bases). The V end was cut by 0 bases, the J end by 7 bases, with 19 bases between. Per the germline V gene, CDR1 is SGHRS and CDR2 is YFSETQ. The CDR3 is made up of 16 amino acids. CDR3 nucleotide sequence: TGCGCCAGCAGCTTGGATTTCAGGGTGACGAAGCTTGAAGCTTTCTTT. It specifies CASSLDFRVTKLEAFF. Combining the CDR3 with reference TRBV5-1 and TRBJ1-1 gives the whole variable domain KAGVTQTPRYLIKTRGQQVTLSCSPISGHRSVSWYQQTPGQGLQFLFEYFSETQRNKGNFPGRFSGRQFSNSRSEMNVSTLELGDSALYLCASSLDFRVTKLEAFFGQGTRLTVV.

The chain has TRBV6-5 and TRBJ1-2; 9 nucleotides line up with TRBD1. Germline V gene lookup returns CDR1 MNHEY and CDR2 SVGAGI. V lost 6 bases to trimming and J lost 2 bases; unmatched junction nucleotides: 7. This CDR3 is 15 amino acids long. The CDR3: CASSPRTGANYGYTF. The CDR3 DNA is TGTGCCAGCAGCCCCAGGACAGGGGCCAACTATGGCTACACCTTC.

The CDR3 loop reads CASSPGGDEQYF. The CDR3 coding sequence is TGTGCCAGCAGTCCCGGAGGCGACGAGCAGTACTTC. The V gene is TRBV12-3 or TRBV12-4, the J gene TRBJ2-7, with a possible D match to TRBD2 (5 bases). The CDR3 is 12 amino acids. Trimming removed 5 bases from V and 5 bases from J, with 10 bases in between.

The rearrangement uses TRBV21-1 and TRBJ1-3; the table names TRBD1, a call not compared with the DNA. TRBV21-1 is an annotated pseudogene. This CDR3 has 19 residues. The CDR3 sequence: CASTPIQLRQGSSGNTIYF. In DNA, the CDR3 is TGTGCCAGCACCCCTATACAATTAAGACAGGGCTCGTCGGGAAACACCATATATTTT.

The sample holds a few counts of this clone. Other DNA sequences within the sample encode an identical CDR3. V usage is TRBV5-4 and J usage is TRBJ1-2, with D uncertain. V was pared by 0 bases and J by 3 bases, with 6 bases between. The germline V gene has CDR1 SGHNT and CDR2 YYREEE (reference sequence). This CDR3 region has 13 residues. The CDR3 here is CASSLVTDYGYTF. The CDR3 region has the DNA TGTGCCAGCAGCTTGGTCACGGACTATGGCTACACCTTC.

The V call is TRBV7-6, the J call TRBJ2-3; D not certain. Germline assignment: CDR1 SGHVS and CDR2 FNYEAQ. The CDR3 is 16 amino acids. V was trimmed by 1 base and J by 1 base, leaving 12 bases between them. The CDR3 loop reads CASSLGPRRGTDTQYF. Here the CDR3 DNA reads TGTGCCAGCAGCTTAGGGCCCCGACGAGGCACAGATACGCAGTATTTT.